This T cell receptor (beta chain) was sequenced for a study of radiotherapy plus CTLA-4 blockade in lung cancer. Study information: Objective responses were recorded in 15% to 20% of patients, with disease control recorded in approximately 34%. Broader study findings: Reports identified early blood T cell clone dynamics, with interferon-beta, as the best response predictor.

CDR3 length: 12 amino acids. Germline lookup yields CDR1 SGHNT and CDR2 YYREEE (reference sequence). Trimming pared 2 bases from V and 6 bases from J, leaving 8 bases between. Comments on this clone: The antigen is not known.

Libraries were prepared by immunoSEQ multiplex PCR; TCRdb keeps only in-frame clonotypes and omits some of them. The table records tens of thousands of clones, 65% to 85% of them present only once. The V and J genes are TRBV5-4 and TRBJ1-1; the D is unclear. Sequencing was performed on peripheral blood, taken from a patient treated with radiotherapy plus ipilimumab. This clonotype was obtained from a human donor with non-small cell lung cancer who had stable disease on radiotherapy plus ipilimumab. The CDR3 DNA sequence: TGTGCCAGCAGCTTAGACCTAGCTGAAGCTTTCTTT. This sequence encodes CASSLDLAEAFF.